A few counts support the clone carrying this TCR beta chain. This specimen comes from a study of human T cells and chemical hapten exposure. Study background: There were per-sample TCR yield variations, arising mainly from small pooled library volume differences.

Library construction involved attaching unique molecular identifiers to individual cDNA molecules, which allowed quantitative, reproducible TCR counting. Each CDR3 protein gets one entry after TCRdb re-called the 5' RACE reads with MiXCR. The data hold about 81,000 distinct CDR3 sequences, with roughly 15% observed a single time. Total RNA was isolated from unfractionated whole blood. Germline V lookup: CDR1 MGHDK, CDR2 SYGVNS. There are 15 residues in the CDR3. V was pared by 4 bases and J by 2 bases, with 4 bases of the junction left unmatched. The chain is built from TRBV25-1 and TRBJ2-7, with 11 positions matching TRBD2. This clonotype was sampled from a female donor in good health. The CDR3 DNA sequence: TGTGCCAGCAGTGCCGGGACTAGCGGAACCTACGAGCAGTACTTC. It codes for CASSAGTSGTYEQYF.